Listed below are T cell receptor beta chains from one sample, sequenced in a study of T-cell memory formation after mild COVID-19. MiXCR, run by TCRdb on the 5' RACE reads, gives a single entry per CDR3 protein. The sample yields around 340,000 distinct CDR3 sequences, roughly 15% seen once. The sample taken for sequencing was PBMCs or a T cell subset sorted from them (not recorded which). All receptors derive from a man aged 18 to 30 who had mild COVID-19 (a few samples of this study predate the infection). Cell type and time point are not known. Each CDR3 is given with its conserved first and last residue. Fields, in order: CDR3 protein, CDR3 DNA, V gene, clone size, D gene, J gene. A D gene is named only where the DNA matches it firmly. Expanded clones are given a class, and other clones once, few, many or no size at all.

CASSYGVGGPDTGELFF | TGTGCCAGCAGTTACGGTGTTGGGGGGCCCGACACCGGGGAGCTGTTTTTT | TRBV6-5 | few | NA | TRBJ2-2
CSVAGTANTEAFF | TGCAGCGTAGCCGGGACGGCGAACACTGAAGCTTTCTTT | TRBV29-1 | NA | NA | TRBJ1-1
CASSYWSGGEQYF | TGTGCCAGCAGTTACTGGTCCGGAGGCGAGCAGTACTTC | TRBV6-5 | few | NA | TRBJ2-7
CASSSRIQETQYF | TGTGCCAGCAGCTCGAGGATTCAAGAGACCCAGTACTTC | TRBV7-2 | few | NA | TRBJ2-5
CSSSFGTGVRHQPQHF | TGTTCCAGCAGTTTCGGTACAGGGGTCCGTCATCAGCCCCAGCATTTT | TRBV12-3/TRBV12-4 | NA | TRBD1 | TRBJ1-5
CASSGGEESLTEAFF | TGTGCCAGCAGCGGGGGCGAGGAGTCGCTCACTGAAGCTTTCTTT | TRBV5-6 | few | NA | TRBJ1-1
CASDSQLNTEAFF | TGTGCTAGTGATTCTCAGCTGAACACTGAAGCTTTCTTT | TRBV12-5 | few | NA | TRBJ1-1
CASSPYLGAFF | TGTGCCAGCAGCCCTTACCTGGGAGCTTTCTTT | TRBV12-3/TRBV12-4 | many | NA | TRBJ1-1
CASSLLGQPLDGYTF | TGTGCCAGCAGCCTATTGGGACAGCCTTTGGACGGCTACACCTTC | TRBV7-9 | NA | TRBD1 | TRBJ1-2
CASSYLGQGTEAFF | TGTGCCAGCAGTTATCTGGGACAGGGTACTGAAGCTTTCTTT | TRBV6-5 | few | TRBD1 | TRBJ1-1
CSARDRNRGSVNTEAFF | TGCAGTGCTAGAGATAGGAACAGGGGGTCTGTGAACACTGAAGCTTTCTTT | TRBV20-1 | few | TRBD1 | TRBJ1-1
CASSPIPHGRGKNIQYF | TGTGCCAGCTCACCTATACCACACGGGCGGGGCAAAAACATTCAGTACTTC | TRBV18 | NA | NA | TRBJ2-4
CASSQENYGYTF | TGCGCCAGCAGCCAAGAGAACTATGGCTACACCTTC | TRBV4-3 | NA | NA | TRBJ1-2
CASSQKKAGLETQYF | TGCGCCAGCAGCCAAAAAAAAGCGGGCCTTGAGACCCAGTACTTC | TRBV4-3 | NA | NA | TRBJ2-5
CASSQAAGDGYTF | TGTGCCAGCAGCCAAGCCGCGGGAGATGGCTACACCTTC | TRBV3-1 | NA | NA | TRBJ1-2
CASSLRPLGVIANEQFF | TGTGCCAGCAGCTTAAGACCCTTGGGGGTCATAGCCAATGAGCAGTTCTTC | TRBV7-6 | few | NA | TRBJ2-1
CAIRQGNEKLFF | TGTGCCATCAGACAGGGGAACGAAAAACTGTTTTTT | TRBV10-3 | NA | TRBD1 | TRBJ1-4
CASSPLRSGQQETQYF | TGTGCCAGCAGCCCTCTCAGGAGTGGGCAGCAAGAGACCCAGTACTTC | TRBV7-9 | NA | NA | TRBJ2-5
CASRPDRGNQPQHF | TGCGCCAGCAGACCGGACAGGGGCAATCAGCCCCAGCATTTT | TRBV5-1 | many | TRBD1 | TRBJ1-5
CASSLTRTGTGYTF | TGTGCCAGCAGTTTAACGAGGACTGGGACTGGCTACACCTTC | TRBV12-3/TRBV12-4 | NA | NA | TRBJ1-2
CASSLTSDYGYTF | TGCGCCAGCAGCTTGACCTCAGACTATGGCTACACCTTC | TRBV5-1 | NA | NA | TRBJ1-2
CASSRQAIQETQYF | TGTGCCAGCTCAAGACAGGCGATTCAAGAGACCCAGTACTTC | TRBV2 | NA | NA | TRBJ2-5
CASGRAWAGSGNTIYF | TGTGCCAGCGGCCGAGCTTGGGCAGGCTCTGGAAACACCATATATTTT | TRBV6-5 | NA | NA | TRBJ1-3
CSAYSGGAHEQYF | TGCAGTGCTTATAGCGGGGGGGCCCACGAGCAGTACTTC | TRBV20-1 | NA | TRBD2 | TRBJ2-7